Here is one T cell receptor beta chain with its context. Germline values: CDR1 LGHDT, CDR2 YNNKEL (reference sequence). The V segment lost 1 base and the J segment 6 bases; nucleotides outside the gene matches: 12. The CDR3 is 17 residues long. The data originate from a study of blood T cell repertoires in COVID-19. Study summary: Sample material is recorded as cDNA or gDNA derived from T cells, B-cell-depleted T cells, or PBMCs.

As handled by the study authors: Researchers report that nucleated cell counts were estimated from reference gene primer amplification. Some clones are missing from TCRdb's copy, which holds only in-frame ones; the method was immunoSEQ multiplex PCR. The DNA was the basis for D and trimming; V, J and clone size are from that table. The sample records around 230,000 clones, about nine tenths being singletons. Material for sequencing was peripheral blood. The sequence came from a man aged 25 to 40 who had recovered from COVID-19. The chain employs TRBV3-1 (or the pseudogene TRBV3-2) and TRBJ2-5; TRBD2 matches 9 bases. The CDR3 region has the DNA TGTGCCAGCAGCCAAGGATTCCTGCGGGGGGGCCGGAAGACCCAGTACTTC. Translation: CASSQGFLRGGRKTQYF.